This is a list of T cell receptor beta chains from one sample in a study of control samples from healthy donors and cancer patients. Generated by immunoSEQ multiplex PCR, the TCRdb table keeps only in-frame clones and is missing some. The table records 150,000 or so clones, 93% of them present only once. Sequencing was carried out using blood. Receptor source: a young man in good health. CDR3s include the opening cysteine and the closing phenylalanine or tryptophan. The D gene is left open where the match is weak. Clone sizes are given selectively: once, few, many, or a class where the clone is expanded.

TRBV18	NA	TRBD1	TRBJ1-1	CASSPRTLTGMNTEAFF	TGTGCCAGCTCACCCCGGACACTGACAGGGATGAACACTGAAGCTTTCTTT
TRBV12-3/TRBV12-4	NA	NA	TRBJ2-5	CASSPGRGETQYF	TGTGCCAGCTCGCCGGGGAGGGGGGAGACCCAGTACTTC
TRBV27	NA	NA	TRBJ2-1	CASSSVVARSYNEQFF	TGTGCCAGCAGTTCGGTGGTCGCTCGCTCCTACAATGAGCAGTTCTTC
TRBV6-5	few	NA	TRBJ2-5	CASSHRTLETQYF	TGTGCCAGCAGCCACCGGACCTTGGAGACCCAGTACTTC
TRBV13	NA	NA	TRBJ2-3	CASSPGGDTQYF	TGTGCCAGCAGCCCCGGGGGAGATACGCAGTATTTT
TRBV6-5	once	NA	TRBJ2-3	CAGGADTQYF	TGTGCCGGTGGGGCGGATACGCAGTATTTT
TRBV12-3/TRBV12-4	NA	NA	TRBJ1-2	CASSSRDGYTF	TGTGCCAGCAGTTCCAGGGATGGCTACACCTTC
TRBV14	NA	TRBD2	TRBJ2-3	CASSPRLAGEGDTQYF	TGTGCCAGCAGCCCAAGACTAGCGGGAGAAGGAGATACGCAGTATTTT
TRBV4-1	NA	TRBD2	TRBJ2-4	CASSLPGGLIAKNIQYF	TGCGCCAGCAGCCTCCCGGGGGGGCTAATAGCCAAAAACATTCAGTACTTC
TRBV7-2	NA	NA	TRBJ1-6	CASSLGSIGTIHF	TGTGCCAGCAGCTTAGGGTCAATCGGGACAATCCACTTT
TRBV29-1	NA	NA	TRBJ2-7	CSVVSEQYF	TGCAGCGTTGTCTCCGAGCAGTACTTC
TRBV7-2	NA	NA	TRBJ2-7	CASSLVAGLSTYEQYF	TGTGCCAGCAGCTTAGTGGCCGGTTTAAGCACCTACGAGCAGTACTTC
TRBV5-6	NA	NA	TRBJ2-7	CASSLAPGPAEHSYEQYF	TGTGCCAGCAGCTTGGCCCCGGGACCCGCGGAGCACTCCTACGAGCAGTACTTC
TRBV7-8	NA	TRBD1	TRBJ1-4	CASSRSPGQDEKLFF	TGTGCCAGCAGCCGATCCCCGGGACAGGATGAAAAACTGTTTTTT
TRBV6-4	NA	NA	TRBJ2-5	CASSPREQETQYF	TGTGCCAGCAGCCCTAGGGAGCAAGAGACCCAGTACTTC
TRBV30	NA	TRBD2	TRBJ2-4	CAWSWAGGPDIQYF	TGTGCCTGGAGTTGGGCGGGAGGGCCGGACATTCAGTACTTC
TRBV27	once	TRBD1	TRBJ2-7	CASSYRGPPEQYF	TGTGCCAGCAGTTACAGGGGGCCTCCCGAGCAGTACTTC
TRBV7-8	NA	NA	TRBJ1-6	CASSTSGLGGHSPLHF	TGTGCCAGCAGCACTAGTGGCCTCGGGGGCCATTCACCCCTCCACTTT
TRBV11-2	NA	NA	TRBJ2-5	CASSHLTRGQETQYF	TGTGCCAGCAGCCACCTAACCCGAGGCCAAGAGACCCAGTACTTC
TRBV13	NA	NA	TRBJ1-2	CASSFSGNYGYTF	TGTGCCAGCAGCTTTAGCGGGAACTATGGCTACACCTTC
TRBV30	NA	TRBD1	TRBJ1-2	CAWDRGPETF	TGTGCCTGGGACAGGGGGCCGGAGACCTTC
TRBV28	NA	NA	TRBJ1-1	CASRDPATEAFF	TGTGCCAGCAGGGATCCGGCCACTGAAGCTTTCTTT
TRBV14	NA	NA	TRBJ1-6	CASSLIGYNSPLHF	TGTGCCAGCAGCCTAATAGGCTATAATTCACCCCTCCACTTT